Detailed here is one TCR beta chain. Its antigen is currently unknown. The protocol was immunoSEQ multiplex PCR, while the TCRdb copy is restricted to in-frame clones and leaves out a portion. The repertoire holds some 130,000 clones, with around nine tenths as singletons. CDR1 is LNHDA and CDR2 is SQIVND in the germline V gene (reference sequence). The CDR3 sequence is 16 residues long. V gave up 5 bases and J gave up 0 bases, with 16 bases separating them. This record comes from a study of T cell responses to AZD1222 COVID-19 vaccine. General study results and limits: Spike as a whole was targeted by vaccine-associated CD4 TCRs, dominant at 160-218 and 743-854. Repertoires were sampled only after the peak T cell response.

The receptor's source is an adult in good health. V and J are TRBV19 and TRBJ1-2, with D uncertain. The source material was peripheral blood, sampled on day 0 of AZD1222 vaccination. CDR3 sequence (DNA): TGTGCCAGTAGTGTTATACAGAGACTTTCTAACTATGGCTACACCTTC. As protein: CASSVIQRLSNYGYTF.